This T cell receptor beta chain stems from a study of CD8+CD57+ T cells in acquired aplastic anemia. Genomic DNA was employed as the template in profiling TCR beta VDJ and CDR3. Via MiXCR, TCRdb re-called the reads, giving one row per CDR3 protein. This table holds 450,000 to 600,000 distinct CDR3 sequences, less than 35% found once. It was patients with CD8+CD57+ cell expansion by flow cytometry who were chosen for sequencing. This TCR was recovered from a human donor with aplastic anemia. Sample: sorted CD4+, CD8+, or CD8+CD57+ T cells (not recorded which) from PBMCs.

The CDR3 is CASSVGLTGELFF. The CDR3 nucleotides read TGTGCCAGCAGCGTGGGACTTACCGGGGAGCTGTTTTTT. The chain recombines TRBV5-4 with TRBJ2-2, with a weak D call TRBD2 (6 bases). CDR1 SGHNT and CDR2 YYREEE come from the germline V gene (reference sequence). This CDR3 spans 13 amino acids. The V end was cut by 4 bases, the J end by 5 bases, with 9 bases between.